This T cell receptor beta chain derives from a study of cytomegalovirus exposure and HLA in healthy donors. General study findings and limits: Reports indicated that the classifier achieved high specificity and sensitivity in diagnosing cytomegalovirus status. In vitro work confirmed that a few CMV-associated chains recognize CMV antigens.

The donors were part of the validation cohort, which consisted of over a hundred subjects and was separate from the first cohort of 666 subjects. In regard to this clone: Its cognate antigen is unknown.

Clones were read by immunoSEQ multiplex PCR, and TCRdb kept only the in-frame ones, dropping some. The repertoire includes some 320,000 clones, around 87% of them detected once, and over 1% sits in the top ten. Sequences were obtained from PBMCs. The TCR sequence derives from a woman aged 25 to 45 in good health and CMV-seropositive.

This chain's CDR3 is CASSLRGRSYEQYF. CDR3 in DNA: TGCGCCAGCAGCTTGAGGGGGCGCTCCTACGAGCAGTACTTC. V gene TRBV5-1 combines with J gene TRBJ2-7, with 7 bases aligning to TRBD1. After removal of 1 base from V and 0 bases from J, the junction contained 1 base not matched to a gene. The CDR3 contains 14 residues. Germline V gene data show CDR1 as SGHRS and CDR2 as YFSETQ.